The 13 T cell receptor beta chains listed next were all sequenced from one sample in a study of blood T cell repertoires in COVID-19. Measured with immunoSEQ multiplex PCR; TCRdb has only the in-frame clones, and not every one. This sample has 200,000 to 250,000 clones, with 84% found just once. The sequencing sample was made of peripheral blood. Receptor source: a woman in her 50s with active or convalescent COVID-19.

The chain has TRBV27 and TRBJ2-3; 9 nucleotides line up with TRBD2. Trimming cost V 0 bases and J 0 bases; bases outside gene matches: 1. The V gene's germline CDR1 is MNHEY and CDR2 SMNVEV (reference sequence). This CDR3 has 16 residues. CDR3 in DNA: TGTGCCAGCAGTTTATCGCTAGCGGGGAGCACAGATACGCAGTATTTT. Its protein product is CASSLSLAGSTDTQYF.

The chain joins TRBV5-5 to TRBJ2-2; maybe TRBD2 (5 bases). Trimming removed 4 bases at V and 6 bases at J, with 19 bases between. From germline, CDR1 is SGHKS and CDR2 YYEKEE (reference sequence). CDR3 size: 16 residues. The CDR3 protein is CASSPLSGISPGELFF. CDR3 DNA sequence: TGTGCCAGCAGCCCGTTGAGCGGAATCAGTCCCGGGGAGCTGTTTTTT.

This chain connects TRBV19 to TRBJ2-7; TRBD1 matches at 9 bases. There are 16 residues in the CDR3. J lost 0 bases, V lost 5 bases, and 8 bases had no gene match. Germline V gene sequence: CDR1 LNHDA, CDR2 SQIVND (reference sequence). In DNA form, the CDR3 reads TGTGCCAGTAGTGAAACAGGGGGCCGGAGCTCCTACGAGCAGTACTTC. The encoded protein is CASSETGGRSSYEQYF.

CDR3 amino acids: CASTPGIGGGVEFF. In DNA, the CDR3 is TGTGCCAGCACCCCCGGGATCGGGGGGGGTGTAGAGTTCTTC. The V and J genes are TRBV28 and TRBJ2-1; TRBD2 aligns across 8 bases. Germline V lookup: CDR1 MDHEN, CDR2 SYDVKM. With 7 bases clipped from V and 14 bases from J, the junction kept 16 bases outside the gene matches. The CDR3 extends over 14 amino acids.

In this sample, this clone turned up a few times. V and J are TRBV4-1 and TRBJ1-6; possible D gene TRBD1, 5 bases. The CDR3 covers 17 residues. Germline CDR1 and CDR2: MGHRA and YSYEKL. V was trimmed by 4 bases and J by 7 bases, leaving 20 bases between them. The CDR3, as DNA: TGCGCCAGCAGCCGGCTGGAGGCTAGCGGGGGAAATTCACCCCTCCACTTT. This encodes CASSRLEASGGNSPLHF.

This clone was picked up a small number of times. The V call is TRBV6-5, the J call TRBJ1-2, with D possibly being TRBD1 (5 bases). The CDR3 is 15 amino acids. V was shortened by 6 bases and J by 0 bases, with 14 bases between the two germline ends. CDR1 is MNHEY and CDR2 is SVGAGI in the germline V gene. The CDR3 nucleotides are TGTGCCAGCAGCCGCGTGGAGGGGTCTAACTATGGCTACACCTTC. Protein product: CASSRVEGSNYGYTF.

J is TRBJ1-1 and V is TRBV3-1 (or the pseudogene TRBV3-2), with D unresolved. Between the trimmed V and J ends, which lost 0 bases and 6 bases, there was a span of 11 bases. Germline lookup yields CDR1 LGHDT and CDR2 YNNKEL (reference sequence). The CDR3 runs 14 residues. The CDR3 DNA is TGTGCCAGCAGCCAAGATTTGCGGGGAGCTGAAGCTTTCTTT. It is translated as CASSQDLRGAEAFF.

The chain recombines TRBV2 with TRBJ2-7; D is ambiguous. The CDR3 is made up of 11 amino acids. CDR1 is SNHLY and CDR2 is FYNNEI in the germline V gene. V was pared by 7 bases and J by 3 bases, with 7 bases between. CDR3 residues: CASTLFYEQYF. CDR3 sequence (DNA): TGTGCCAGCACCCTGTTCTACGAGCAGTACTTC.

The chain links TRBV19 to TRBJ2-2, with a weak D call TRBD1 (5 bases). Looked up from germline, CDR1 is LNHDA and CDR2 is SQIVND (reference sequence). Trimming removed 6 bases at V and 0 bases at J, with 17 bases between. This CDR3 contains 17 residues. CDR3 protein: CASRLPTALANTGELFF. The CDR3 DNA reads TGTGCCAGTAGATTACCGACAGCACTTGCGAACACCGGGGAGCTGTTTTTT.

This clone appeared a single time. The chain joins TRBV28 to TRBJ2-2; D remains ambiguous. The CDR3 consists of 13 residues. V gave up 10 bases and J gave up 1 base, with 10 bases separating them. CDR1 is MDHEN and CDR2 is SYDVKM in the germline V gene. The CDR3 here is CAISVWNTGELFF. The CDR3 bases are TGTGCCATCTCGGTTTGGAACACCGGGGAGCTGTTTTTT.

This sequence joins TRBV4-2 and TRBJ2-1; 8 positions match TRBD2. The CDR3 totals 16 residues. V dropped 2 bases and J dropped 8; count of bases not matched to a gene: 11. From germline, CDR1 is LGHNA and CDR2 YNFKEQ. CDR3 residues: CASSQRSGEYIYEQFF. In nucleotides, the CDR3 is TGTGCCAGCAGCCAACGTAGCGGGGAGTACATCTATGAGCAGTTCTTC.

Relative to its sample, this clone is medium-sized (0.01 to 0.1%). The chain is built from TRBV5-1 and TRBJ2-2, with a weak D call TRBD2 (5 bases). V lost 2 bases and J lost 0, with 8 bases in between. The CDR3 loop spans 15 amino acids. Germline CDR1 reads SGHRS; CDR2 reads YFSETQ. CDR3 protein: CASSLTGANTGELFF. CDR3 bases: TGCGCCAGCAGCTTAACCGGGGCGAACACCGGGGAGCTGTTTTTT.

This chain joins TRBV10-3 and TRBJ1-5; TRBD1 matches at 7 bases. CDR3 length: 16 amino acids. J was trimmed by 2 bases and V by 6 bases; bases with no gene match: 10. Germline values: CDR1 ENHRY, CDR2 SYGVKD. The CDR3 sequence: CAISGRQGIGNQPQHF. CDR3 sequence (DNA): TGTGCCATCAGCGGTAGACAGGGCATTGGCAATCAGCCCCAGCATTTT.